The next 32 T cell receptor beta chains were all read from a single sample in a study of blood T cell repertoires in COVID-19. The method was immunoSEQ multiplex PCR; TCRdb's version includes in-frame clones alone and lacks a portion of them. The sample has 150,000 to 200,000 clones; approximately 86% are singletons. The sequencing input was PBMCs or T cells enriched from blood (not recorded which). The receptors stem from a woman aged 60-75 years with acute COVID-19.

The chain combines TRBV6-5 with TRBJ1-4; D possibly corresponds to TRBD1 (5 bases). Per germline, CDR1 MNHEY and CDR2 SVGAGI. V lost 5 bases to trimming and J lost 0 bases, with 7 bases between them. This CDR3 has 14 amino acids. CDR3 DNA sequence: TGTGCCAGCAGTCAGACAGCAACTAATGAAAAACTGTTTTTT. Amino acids: CASSQTATNEKLFF.

This clone is a singleton in its sample. The V gene is TRBV6-5, the J gene TRBJ1-1, with TRBD1 identical over 7 bases. The CDR3 runs to 13 residues. Germline CDR1 and CDR2: MNHEY and SVGAGI. The CDR3 sequence: CATTGDMNTEAFF. CDR3 DNA sequence: TGTGCGACAACAGGGGACATGAACACTGAAGCTTTCTTT.

The V and J genes are TRBV9 and TRBJ2-1, with unresolved D. Germline V gives CDR1 SGDLS, CDR2 YYNGEE. The CDR3 extends over 15 amino acids. The V and J ends lost 1 base and 0 bases respectively, with 8 bases between them. CDR3 region: CASSVIHHSYNEQFF. The CDR3, as DNA: TGTGCCAGCAGCGTAATACACCACTCCTACAATGAGCAGTTCTTC.

The chain has TRBV28 and TRBJ2-7, with D perhaps matching TRBD1 (5 bases). Per the germline V gene, CDR1 is MDHEN and CDR2 is SYDVKM. Trimming left V 6 bases short and J 2 bases short, with 14 bases between. The CDR3 sequence is 14 residues long. CDR3 sequence reads: CASSEFRTPYEQYV. CDR3 DNA: TGTGCCAGCAGCGAATTCAGGACACCCTACGAGCAGTACGTC.

The chain has TRBV7-9 and TRBJ2-3, with 10 bases fitting TRBD2. After removal of 4 bases from V and 3 bases from J, the junction contained 4 bases not matched to a gene. Looked up from germline, CDR1 is SEHNR and CDR2 is FQNEAQ (reference sequence). This CDR3 has 15 residues. The CDR3 DNA follows: TGTGCCAGCAGCTCCGGAGCGGGAGGGACAGATACGCAGTATTTT. Translation: CASSSGAGGTDTQYF.

The genes are TRBV4-2 and TRBJ1-2, with TRBD1 as a possible D gene (6 bases). The CDR3 runs to 14 residues. V lost 2 bases, J lost 5 bases, and 12 bases lay in between. Germline CDR1 reads LGHNA; CDR2 reads YNFKEQ. The CDR3, as DNA: TGTGCCAGCAGCCAAAACCCGACAGGATATGGCTACACCTTC. It specifies CASSQNPTGYGYTF.

This chain joins TRBV27 and TRBJ1-6; D might be TRBD1 (5 bases). From germline, CDR1 is MNHEY and CDR2 SMNVEV (reference sequence). This CDR3 contains 13 residues. V was cut by 10 bases and J by 7 bases, with 14 bases left in between. CDR3 region: CATAPRGNSPLHF. CDR3 bases: TGTGCCACCGCACCTCGGGGGAATTCACCCCTCCACTTT.

The rearrangement uses TRBV10-1 and TRBJ1-1; D ambiguous. Germline V gene data show CDR1 as WNHNN and CDR2 as SYGVQD (reference sequence). The CDR3 loop spans 15 amino acids. Trimming took 0 bases from V and 4 from J, leaving 12 bases between them. This CDR3 is CASSESTRGGTEAFF. The CDR3 region has the DNA TGCGCCAGCAGTGAGTCGACTCGGGGTGGCACTGAAGCTTTCTTT.

This clone was counted a few times. The chain uses TRBV6-4 and TRBJ2-1; 8 bases match TRBD2. Per germline, CDR1 MRHNA and CDR2 SNTAGT. With 0 bases clipped from V and 10 bases from J, the junction kept 5 bases outside the gene matches. The CDR3 runs to 14 residues. CDR3 protein: CASSDSGRVGEQFF. In DNA form, the CDR3 reads TGTGCCAGCAGTGACTCCGGGAGGGTGGGGGAGCAGTTCTTC.

The genes are TRBV6-5 and TRBJ2-5; tentatively, D is TRBD2 (6 bases). The V gene lost 6 bases and the J gene lost 4 bases, with 18 bases spanning the gap. Germline values: CDR1 MNHEY, CDR2 SVGAGI. This CDR3 is built from 15 residues. CDR3 sequence reads: CASSNPVGGRETQYF. CDR3 coding DNA: TGTGCCAGCAGCAACCCTGTGGGGGGTCGAGAGACCCAGTACTTC.

This chain connects TRBV29-1 to TRBJ2-7, with D possibly TRBD1 on 5 matching bases. V was clipped by 2 bases and J by 6 bases, with 17 bases between them. The CDR3 totals 14 residues. CDR1 SQVTM and CDR2 ANQGSEA come from the germline V gene. CDR3 sequence reads: CSVERGQGDSEQYF. DNA for the CDR3: TGCAGCGTTGAAAGGGGCCAGGGTGACAGCGAGCAGTACTTC.

CDR3 sequence (DNA): TGCAGCGTTGATCGAGGGGGTTCAGACACCGGGGAGCTGTTTTTT. Its translation is CSVDRGGSDTGELFF. This chain joins TRBV29-1 and TRBJ2-2; the D gene is possibly TRBD1 (6 bases). Germline lookup yields CDR1 SQVTM and CDR2 ANQGSEA. This CDR3 comprises 15 residues. Trimming left V 3 bases short and J 3 bases short, with 14 bases between.

The chain links TRBV27 to TRBJ2-2; tentative D call: TRBD1 (6 bases). In germline, CDR1 is MNHEY, CDR2 SMNVEV (reference sequence). The CDR3 consists of 16 residues. With 0 bases removed from V and 5 bases from J, the gap between germline ends came to 13 bases. The CDR3 coding sequence is TGTGCCAGCAGTTTATCGAAGGGACATTGGACCGGGGAGCTGTTTTTT. This gives the protein CASSLSKGHWTGELFF.

The gene calls are TRBV19 and TRBJ2-1; 13 bases match TRBD2. The CDR3 loop spans 18 amino acids. V gave up 0 bases and J gave up 9 bases; unmatched junction bases: 11. CDR1 is LNHDA, CDR2 SQIVND, per germline (reference sequence). In nucleotides, the CDR3 is TGTGCCAGTAGTATAGATTCCCCCGGACTAGCGGGAGAGGTTGAGCAGTTCTTC. As protein: CASSIDSPGLAGEVEQFF.

V is TRBV5-1 and J is TRBJ1-2; D ambiguous. V was cut by 4 bases and J by 6 bases, with 13 bases left in between. The CDR3 sequence is 13 residues long. From germline, CDR1 is SGHRS and CDR2 YFSETQ. CDR3 nucleotides: TGCGCCAGCAGCATAAGCGGTTTTGATGGCTACACCTTC. This codes for CASSISGFDGYTF.

The chain carries TRBV2 and TRBJ1-1, with 8 bases that match TRBD1. Germline lookup yields CDR1 SNHLY and CDR2 FYNNEI. The CDR3 spans 14 residues. The J segment lost 5 bases and the V segment lost 5 bases, leaving 7 bases of the junction unmatched. The CDR3 coding sequence is TGTGCCAGCAGTCGGGACAGGTCGGCTACTGAAGCTTTCTTT. Translation: CASSRDRSATEAFF.

This clone came up a few times. This chain joins TRBV7-2 and TRBJ2-4; 15 bases match TRBD2. CDR1 is SGHTA and CDR2 is FQGNSA in the germline V gene. Germline trimming cut 4 bases from V and 4 bases from J; bases unmatched to any gene: 2. CDR3 length: 16 amino acids. For the CDR3, the DNA is TGTGCCAGCAGCTCCGGACTAGCGGGAGGGAAAAACATTCAGTACTTC. It is translated as CASSSGLAGGKNIQYF.

V is TRBV12-3 or TRBV12-4 and J is TRBJ1-1; no clear D gene. The CDR3 is 11 residues long. V gave up 7 bases and J gave up 11 bases, with 14 bases separating them. CDR3 bases: TGTGCCAGCACCCCCGGGAGGCGGGCTTTCTTT. Translating gives CASTPGRRAFF.

The chain is built from TRBV7-2 and TRBJ2-7, with TRBD2 as a possible D gene (6 bases). CDR1 SGHTA and CDR2 FQGNSA come from the germline V gene. The CDR3 is 14 residues long. V was shortened by 1 base and J by 5 bases, with 12 bases between the two germline ends. CDR3 region: CASSLDLASDEQYF. The CDR3 DNA reads as TGTGCCAGCAGCTTAGACTTGGCTAGCGACGAGCAGTACTTC. The complete variable domain, with remaining parts taken from reference TRBV7-2 and TRBJ2-7, reads GAGVSQSPSNKVTEKGKDVELRCDPISGHTALYWYRQSLGQGLEFLIYFQGNSAPDKSGLPSDRFSAERTGGSVSTLTIQRTQQEDSAVYLCASSLDLASDEQYFGPGTRLTVT.

The table lists this clone with a count of one. V is TRBV3-1 (or the pseudogene TRBV3-2) and J is TRBJ2-3; TRBD2 aligns across 10 bases. Germline loops: CDR1 LGHDT, CDR2 YNNKEL (reference sequence). Germline trimming cut 0 bases from V and 8 bases from J; bases unmatched to any gene: 5. This CDR3 spans 15 amino acids. The CDR3 region is CASSQEGSSGGTQYF. Here the CDR3 DNA reads TGTGCCAGCAGCCAAGAAGGGTCTAGCGGGGGTACGCAGTATTTT.

The V and J genes are TRBV10-2 and TRBJ1-3; no firm D call. Germline V gives CDR1 WSHSY, CDR2 SAAADI. The CDR3 loop spans 17 amino acids. V was cut by 3 bases and J by 1 base, with 16 bases left in between. The CDR3 loop is CASSDSGRSLSGNTIYF. The DNA for the CDR3 is TGCGCCAGCAGTGATTCTGGTCGGAGTTTATCTGGAAACACCATATATTTT.

The V call is TRBV2, the J call TRBJ2-7, with 8 bases aligning to TRBD1. V lost 3 bases to trimming and J lost 3 bases; unmatched junction nucleotides: 4. Germline CDR1 reads SNHLY; CDR2 reads FYNNEI. The CDR3 extends over 14 amino acids. The CDR3 reads CASSDRTGLYEQYF. DNA of the CDR3: TGTGCCAGCAGTGATAGGACAGGGCTCTACGAGCAGTACTTC.

The gene calls are TRBV7-9 and TRBJ2-6; 9 positions agree with TRBD1. With 2 bases clipped from V and 1 base from J, the junction kept 6 bases outside the gene matches. Germline V CDR1 and CDR2: SEHNR, FQNEAQ (reference sequence). The CDR3 loop spans 18 amino acids. CDR3 coding DNA: TGTGCCAGCAGCTTAAGGACAGGGGACATTTCTGGGGCCAACGTCCTGACTTTC. The encoded protein is CASSLRTGDISGANVLTF.

V usage is TRBV3-1 (or the pseudogene TRBV3-2) and J usage is TRBJ1-2, with a weak D call TRBD1 (6 bases). Germline assignment: CDR1 LGHDT and CDR2 YNNKEL (reference sequence). The CDR3 runs 13 residues. V shed 4 bases and J shed 8 bases, with 14 bases lying between them. The CDR3 reads CASSPNRDLGYTF. DNA for the CDR3: TGTGCCAGCAGCCCAAACAGGGATTTGGGCTACACCTTC.

The genes are TRBV7-2 and TRBJ1-1; 7 nucleotides line up with TRBD1. The ends lost 5 bases at V and 2 bases at J; junction bases unmatched: 5. From germline, CDR1 is SGHTA and CDR2 FQGNSA. CDR3 length: 14 amino acids. As DNA, the CDR3 is TGTGCCAGCAGCACACAGGGGAGCAACACTGAAGCTTTCTTT. Encoded protein: CASSTQGSNTEAFF.

The V call is TRBV2, the J call TRBJ1-5; D unclear. Germline V gives CDR1 SNHLY, CDR2 FYNNEI. This CDR3 region has 13 residues. The ends were cut back, 6 bases at V and 0 bases at J, with 6 bases in the middle. The CDR3 region is CASSADSNQPQHF. CDR3 bases: TGTGCCAGCAGCGCAGATAGCAATCAGCCCCAGCATTTT.

This clone turned up a few times. Other DNA sequences in this specimen translate into the identical CDR3. This chain connects TRBV9 to TRBJ2-5; 11 bases are shared with TRBD2. The length of the CDR3 is 15 residues. V dropped 2 bases and J dropped 5; count of bases not matched to a gene: 5. Looked up from germline, CDR1 is SGDLS and CDR2 is YYNGEE. The CDR3 region is CASSVSSGGRETQYF. CDR3 sequence (DNA): TGTGCCAGCAGCGTCTCTAGCGGGGGGCGGGAGACCCAGTACTTC.

Comments on this clone: The junction does not match germline at one end; this may be a read error. The chain combines TRBV6-2 or TRBV6-3 with TRBJ1-2, with TRBD1 identical over 8 bases. The germline V gene has CDR1 MNHEY and CDR2 SVGEGT. This CDR3 spans 14 amino acids. In DNA, the CDR3 is TGTGCCAGCACTTACGCAGGGGGCGCGTGGGGCTACACCTTC. Translated: CASTYAGGAWGYTF.

The chain has TRBV7-8 and TRBJ2-1; TRBD2 is a possible D gene (6 bases). The V gene's germline CDR1 is SGHVS and CDR2 FQNEAQ. This CDR3 comprises 14 residues. Between the trimmed V and J ends, which lost 5 bases and 4 bases, there was a span of 12 bases. In DNA form, the CDR3 reads TGTGCCAGCAGCCCCACGGGGAGGTACAATGAGCAGTTCTTC. It is translated as CASSPTGRYNEQFF.

This chain links TRBV3-1 (or the pseudogene TRBV3-2) with TRBJ1-1; 7 bases line up with TRBD1. The CDR3 extends over 13 amino acids. V lost 7 bases and J lost 2; bases outside the gene matches: 4. Germline V gene data show CDR1 as LGHDT and CDR2 as YNNKEL (reference sequence). In nucleotides, the CDR3 is TGTGCCAGCAAGGACAGGAGTAACACTGAAGCTTTCTTT. Translation gives CASKDRSNTEAFF.

About this clone itself: The sample contains more than one DNA sequence encoding this CDR3. V gene TRBV9 combines with J gene TRBJ2-1; 7 positions match TRBD1. J gave up 4 bases and V 0 bases, and 4 bases lay outside the gene matches. Looked up from germline, CDR1 is SGDLS and CDR2 is YYNGEE. This CDR3 contains 15 residues. As DNA, the CDR3 is TGTGCCAGCAGCGTAGGAGGGGGCGGTTACAATGAGCAGTTCTTC. This sequence encodes CASSVGGGGYNEQFF.

V gene TRBV6-2 or TRBV6-3 combines with J gene TRBJ1-2, with D possibly being TRBD1 (5 bases). The V and J ends lost 3 bases and 4 bases respectively, with 30 bases between them. The germline V gene encodes CDR1 MNHEY and CDR2 SVGEGT. The CDR3 is 20 amino acids. The CDR3 loop reads CASSYRTGLAGQAQRYGYTF. The CDR3, as DNA: TGTGCCAGCAGTTATCGTACAGGTTTAGCCGGACAAGCCCAACGCTATGGCTACACCTTC.